Listed below are T cell receptor beta chains from one sample, sequenced in a study of T-cell reconstitution after alpha-beta-depleted transplantation in children. TCRdb re-analysed the PCR reads in MiXCR, keeping a single row per CDR3 protein. Found here are about 500,000 distinct CDR3 sequences, 30% to 35% of them singletons; the top ten hold 2% to 2.5%. The sample here was PBMCs from the stem cell graft donor, taken from the stem cell graft. The source is a human donor who donated a stem cell graft to a child with aplastic anemia. CDR3s leave out the opening cysteine and the closing phenylalanine or tryptophan.

v_gene: TRBV24-1; CDR3aa: ATSDWTSGSSYNEQF
v_gene: TRBV24-1; CDR3aa: ATSEAGGYT
v_gene: TRBV20-1; CDR3aa: SAHTSGGAVDTQY
v_gene: TRBV7-9; CDR3aa: ASSSTSRTDTQY
v_gene: TRBV7-9; CDR3aa: ASSQSVQGAGGYT
v_gene: TRBV2; CDR3aa: ASSEALLRDRQETQY
v_gene: TRBV29-1; CDR3aa: SAGGPGGETQY
v_gene: TRBV19; CDR3aa: ASTTSGRGNEQF
v_gene: TRBV12-3/TRBV12-4; CDR3aa: ASRSGGTNQPQH
v_gene: TRBV7-2; CDR3aa: AVRDRDYEKLF
v_gene: TRBV29-1; CDR3aa: SVEGAGGEQY
v_gene: TRBV29-1; CDR3aa: SAFPRQGRYNEQF
v_gene: TRBV15; CDR3aa: ATSRGGADSYEQY
v_gene: TRBV4-1; CDR3aa: ASSQDWMGLQETQY
v_gene: TRBV6-1; CDR3aa: ASRSNQPQH
v_gene: TRBV12-3/TRBV12-4; CDR3aa: ASSLWSTEQF
v_gene: TRBV5-6; CDR3aa: ASSLRGLTGELF
v_gene: TRBV6-5; CDR3aa: ASSYAGREGYT
v_gene: TRBV30; CDR3aa: AWRLRGYGYT
v_gene: TRBV12-5; CDR3aa: ASGYRGPTEAF
v_gene: TRBV5-5; CDR3aa: ASSFSGMNTEAF
v_gene: TRBV6-1; CDR3aa: ASRPAGTGFQPQH
v_gene: TRBV7-2; CDR3aa: ASSLNRKAF
v_gene: TRBV24-1; CDR3aa: ATSDAGTPRDIQY
v_gene: TRBV15; CDR3aa: ATSLRQGQQETQY
v_gene: TRBV6-1; CDR3aa: ASHQMTLAGRNTGELF
v_gene: TRBV12-3/TRBV12-4; CDR3aa: ASSLTSGNYNEQF
v_gene: TRBV12-3/TRBV12-4; CDR3aa: ASTPGQGLTAGELF
v_gene: TRBV5-1; CDR3aa: ASSLEGTGSSPLH
v_gene: TRBV11-2; CDR3aa: ASVRGSGRTDTQY
v_gene: TRBV5-1; CDR3aa: ASSLNGGGGNEQF
v_gene: TRBV5-6; CDR3aa: ASSAALEGEQF
v_gene: TRBV19; CDR3aa: GSRERVSDTQY
v_gene: TRBV3-1; CDR3aa: ASSQESRGPNYGYT
v_gene: TRBV6-6; CDR3aa: ASSYSFPRGTEAF
v_gene: TRBV30; CDR3aa: AWSGGNSEKLF
v_gene: TRBV6-2/TRBV6-3; CDR3aa: ASSYSMRPTEAF
v_gene: TRBV5-1; CDR3aa: ASSLGLASASTGELF
v_gene: TRBV7-2; CDR3aa: ASSLDRGRGYGYT
v_gene: TRBV9; CDR3aa: ASSPTGEVEAF
v_gene: TRBV21-1; CDR3aa: ASSKEGEGHQPQH
v_gene: TRBV4-3; CDR3aa: ASSQGRGWGPEQF
v_gene: TRBV5-1; CDR3aa: ASSLGDGGPGELF
v_gene: TRBV7-2; CDR3aa: ASSFGGRPETQY
v_gene: TRBV6-5; CDR3aa: AAIRFGYGYT
v_gene: TRBV5-1; CDR3aa: ASSLQSSAAAEQF
v_gene: TRBV6-5; CDR3aa: ASSYSGAQPQH
v_gene: TRBV7-9; CDR3aa: ASSSSGYSETQY
v_gene: TRBV5-1; CDR3aa: ASSLVAGEDTQY
v_gene: TRBV29-1; CDR3aa: SVQRAGDTQY
v_gene: TRBV5-6; CDR3aa: ASSFGQRSDELF
v_gene: TRBV5-1; CDR3aa: ASSPFFRGFNEKLF
v_gene: TRBV30; CDR3aa: AWSGTTYSEAF
v_gene: TRBV29-1; CDR3aa: SVPRDGEAF
v_gene: TRBV4-3; CDR3aa: ASSMTGPYEQY
v_gene: TRBV2; CDR3aa: ASSHHRGKAETIGDEQF